This T cell receptor (beta chain) was sequenced during a study of blood T cell repertoires in COVID-19. Authors' analysis steps: Nucleated cell counts were estimated from reference gene primer amplification. Here immunoSEQ multiplex PCR was the method, and the copy in TCRdb shows in-frame clones only, minus some. V and J calls and clone size are given by that table; D and trimming were obtained from the DNA. The profile shows about 210,000 clones, 80% to 90% of them singletons. This CDR3 is 15 amino acids long. The V end lost 7 bases, the J end lost 5 bases, and 18 bases lay between the germline ends. Germline V gene data show CDR1 as SGHAT and CDR2 as FQDESV (reference sequence).

The J gene is TRBJ2-1, the V gene TRBV11-1; TRBD2 is a possible D gene (7 bases). This TCR came from a man aged 55 to 70 who had recovered from COVID-19. Material: peripheral blood. The CDR3 spells CASTRRGGAHNEQFF. The CDR3 nucleotides read TGTGCCAGCACCCGGAGGGGGGGGGCCCACAATGAGCAGTTCTTC.